This entry is about one TCR beta chain. The length of the CDR3 is 15 residues. Germline assignment: CDR1 SNHLY and CDR2 FYNNEI. V was pared by 4 bases and J by 6 bases, with 6 bases of the junction left unmatched. Data came from immunoSEQ multiplex PCR; TCRdb stores just in-frame clones and leaves some out. The data hold about 77,000 clones, with nearly 75% observed a single time. Enrolled patients, whose metastatic non-small-cell lung cancer was chemo-refractory, received focal radiation plus CTLA-4 blockade with ipilimumab. The record originates from a study of radiotherapy plus CTLA-4 blockade in lung cancer.

V is TRBV2 and J is TRBJ2-3; 11 nucleotides align to TRBD2. This clonotype was obtained from a human donor with non-small cell lung cancer whose response to radiotherapy plus ipilimumab could not be evaluated. The source was peripheral blood, collected from a patient treated with radiotherapy plus ipilimumab. Written as DNA, the CDR3 is TGTGCCAGCAGTGTTAGCGGGGGGGCCGTGGATACGCAGTATTTT. Protein sequence: CASSVSGGAVDTQYF.